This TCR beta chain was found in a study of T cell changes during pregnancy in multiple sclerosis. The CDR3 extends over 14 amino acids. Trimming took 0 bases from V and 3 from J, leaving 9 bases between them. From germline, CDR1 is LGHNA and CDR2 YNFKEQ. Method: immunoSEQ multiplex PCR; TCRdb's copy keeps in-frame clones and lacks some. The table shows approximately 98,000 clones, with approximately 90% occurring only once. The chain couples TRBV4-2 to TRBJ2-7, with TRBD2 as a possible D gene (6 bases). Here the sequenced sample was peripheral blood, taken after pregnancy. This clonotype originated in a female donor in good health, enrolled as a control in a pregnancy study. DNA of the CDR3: TGTGCCAGCAGCCAAGAGTGGCGGGACTACGAGCAGTACTTC. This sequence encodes CASSQEWRDYEQYF.